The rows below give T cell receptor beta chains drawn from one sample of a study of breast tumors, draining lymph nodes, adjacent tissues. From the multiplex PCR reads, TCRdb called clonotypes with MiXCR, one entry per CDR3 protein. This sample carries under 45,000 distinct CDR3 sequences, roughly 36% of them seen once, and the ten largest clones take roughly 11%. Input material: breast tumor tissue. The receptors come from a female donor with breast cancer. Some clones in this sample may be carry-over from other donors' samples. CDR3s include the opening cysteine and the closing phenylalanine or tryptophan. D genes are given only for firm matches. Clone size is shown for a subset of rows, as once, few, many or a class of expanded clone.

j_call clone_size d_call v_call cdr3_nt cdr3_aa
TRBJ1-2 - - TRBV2 TGTGCCAGCAATCCCCAGGGACGGGACTATGGCTACACCTTC CASNPQGRDYGYTF
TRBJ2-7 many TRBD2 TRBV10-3 TGTGCCATCAGCCCGACTAGCGGGAGCTACGAGCAGTACTTC CAISPTSGSYEQYF
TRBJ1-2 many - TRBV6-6 TGTGCCAGCAGTTACCCAGACAGAGGGGCCTATGGCTACACCTTC CASSYPDRGAYGYTF
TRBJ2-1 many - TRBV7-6 TGTGCCAGCAGCTTAGAAGCCGGGAGCTCCTACAATGAGCAGTTCTTC CASSLEAGSSYNEQFF
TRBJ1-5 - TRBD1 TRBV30 TGTGCCTGGAGTTCCTTTAAACAGGGGCCACAACGCAATCAGCCCCAGCATTTT CAWSSFKQGPQRNQPQHF
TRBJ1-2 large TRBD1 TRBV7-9 TGTGCCAGCAGCCCGGGGACAGGGCCCGGCTATGGCTACACCTTC CASSPGTGPGYGYTF
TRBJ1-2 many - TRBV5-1 TGCGCCAGCAGCTCTAATTTGGGCAGATCCTATGGCTACACCTTC CASSSNLGRSYGYTF
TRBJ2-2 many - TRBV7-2 TGTGCCAGCAGTACGGGTCTCACCGGGGAGCTGTTTTTT CASSTGLTGELFF
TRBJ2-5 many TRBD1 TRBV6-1 TGTGCCAGCAAACGACAGGGGCTGGGGGAAGAGACCCAGTACTTC CASKRQGLGEETQYF
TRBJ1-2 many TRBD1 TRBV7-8 TGTGCCAGCAGCTACTTTGCCGGGACAGGGGATAACTATGGCTACACCTTC CASSYFAGTGDNYGYTF
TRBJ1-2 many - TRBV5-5 TGTGCCAGCAGCGGGGGGGACAAGAACTATGGCTACACCTTC CASSGGDKNYGYTF
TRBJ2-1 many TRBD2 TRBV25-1 TGTGCCAGCAGTGAAATGGGACTAGCGGGAGTATGGGAGCAGTTCTTC CASSEMGLAGVWEQFF
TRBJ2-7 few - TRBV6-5 TGTGCCAGCAGTTACTCGAGGTGGGGCTCCTACGAGCAGTACTTC CASSYSRWGSYEQYF
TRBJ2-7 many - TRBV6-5 TGTGCCAGCAGTTATGTAGGCGAGCAGTACTTC CASSYVGEQYF
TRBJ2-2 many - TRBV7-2 TGTGCCAGCAGCCCAGGGGGGGGGAGGGAGCTGTTTTTT CASSPGGGRELFF
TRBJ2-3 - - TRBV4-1 TGCGCCAGCAGCCTCACGCAGGCTAGCACAGATACGCAGTATTTT CASSLTQASTDTQYF
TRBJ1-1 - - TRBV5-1 TGCGCCAGCAGCACCCCAGGGGCGTACACTGGAGCTTTCTTT CASSTPGAYTGAFF
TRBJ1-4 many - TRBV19 TGTGCCAGTAGGAGGGGACAAACCTTTGCAACTAATGAAAAACTGTTTTTT CASRRGQTFATNEKLFF
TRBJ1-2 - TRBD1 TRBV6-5 TGTGCCAGCAGAAGGACAGGTTGGGGTGGCCACACCTTC CASRRTGWGGHTF
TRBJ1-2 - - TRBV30 TGTGCCTGGAGCAGGGGAAGTAACTATGGCTACACCTTC CAWSRGSNYGYTF
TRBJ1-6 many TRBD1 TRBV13 TGTGCCAGCAGTCGCGGGACAGGGGGAGATTCACCCCTCCACTTT CASSRGTGGDSPLHF
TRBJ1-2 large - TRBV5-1 TGCGCCAGCAGCTTGGCAGGGGTCTATGGCTACACCTTC CASSLAGVYGYTF
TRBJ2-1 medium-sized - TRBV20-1 TGCAGTGCTAGTAAACAGGAGTTACTCAATGAGCAGTTCTTC CSASKQELLNEQFF